This TCR beta chain comes out of a study of T cell responses to AZD1222 COVID-19 vaccine. Overall study results and limits: Two AZD1222 doses significantly raised spike-specific TCR breadth and depth over controls. Clonal diversity may have been underestimated, and the donors were mostly white British, with more females than males.

As concerns this clone: Its antigen remains unidentified.

This table comes from immunoSEQ multiplex PCR, and its TCRdb copy is limited to in-frame clones, with some not included. The sample has 130,000 or so clones, about 86% seen once. The sample in question was peripheral blood, obtained on day 0 of AZD1222 vaccination. The clonotype comes from an adult in good health.

CDR3 sequence reads: CAISRLGYEQYF. In nucleotides, the CDR3 is TGTGCCATCAGTCGACTGGGTTACGAGCAGTACTTC. The V gene is TRBV10-3, the J gene TRBJ2-7; D is unclear. The ends were cut back, 5 bases at V and 4 bases at J, with 9 bases in the middle. The CDR3 is 12 amino acids. The V gene's germline CDR1 is ENHRY and CDR2 SYGVKD.